The table lists the clone carrying this T cell receptor beta chain with a few counts. Its antigen remains unidentified. The entirety of the isolated RNA underwent reverse transcription, so expressed TCRB transcripts were sequenced. Measured with immunoSEQ multiplex PCR; TCRdb has only the in-frame clones, and not every one. The data contain over 600,000 clones, 9.5% to 15% of them singletons. CDR1 MDHEN and CDR2 SYDVKM come from the germline V gene. V was pared by 5 bases and J by 15 bases, with 20 bases between. CDR3 size: 13 residues. These data belong to a study of beta chain features in type 1 diabetes. Study-level results: Moderate yet significant TCRB CDR3 shortening was seen in Type 1 diabetes patients in all four CD4+ subsets.

Material for sequencing was naive CD4+ T cells from blood. The TCR originated in a young man with type 1 diabetes. The chain couples TRBV28 to TRBJ1-5; D may be TRBD1 (5 bases). This CDR3 is CASSPPGPTLLHF. The DNA of the CDR3 is TGTGCCAGCAGTCCCCCGGGACCGACCCTTCTGCATTTT.